This TCR beta chain was sequenced during a study of cytotoxic CD8 clonotypes in ibrutinib-treated CLL. Study details: Among the patients, more than ten presented as relapsed/refractory and around 16 as treatment-naive; about 17 showed unmutated IGHV. Study conclusions and caveats: Treatment left the uncommon public clonotypes either contracted or stable in frequency.

The planned depth of sequencing spanned 1 in 200,000 to 1 in 1 million T cells. Produced via immunoSEQ multiplex PCR; TCRdb's table is partial and in-frame only. This table has 250,000 to 350,000 clones, more than 70% appearing once. This clone was seen more than once but under ten times. Its target is unknown. Sequencing was performed on PBMCs, taken at disease progression, from a patient treated with ibrutinib. The TCR comes from a human donor with chronic lymphocytic leukemia.

The CDR3 reads CASSFERGRHGYTF. The DNA for the CDR3 is TGCGCCAGCAGCTTTGAGCGGGGGCGTCATGGCTACACCTTC. The gene calls are TRBV5-1 and TRBJ1-2, with D possibly being TRBD1 (6 bases). Trimming took off 2 bases at V and 6 bases at J, with 14 bases between the two ends. The CDR3 extends over 14 amino acids. CDR1 is SGHRS, CDR2 YFSETQ, per germline. Variable domain in full (rest from reference TRBV5-1 and TRBJ1-2): KAGVTQTPRYLIKTRGQQVTLSCSPISGHRSVSWYQQTPGQGLQFLFEYFSETQRNKGNFPGRFSGRQFSNSRSEMNVSTLELGDSALYLCASSFERGRHGYTFGSGTRLTVV.